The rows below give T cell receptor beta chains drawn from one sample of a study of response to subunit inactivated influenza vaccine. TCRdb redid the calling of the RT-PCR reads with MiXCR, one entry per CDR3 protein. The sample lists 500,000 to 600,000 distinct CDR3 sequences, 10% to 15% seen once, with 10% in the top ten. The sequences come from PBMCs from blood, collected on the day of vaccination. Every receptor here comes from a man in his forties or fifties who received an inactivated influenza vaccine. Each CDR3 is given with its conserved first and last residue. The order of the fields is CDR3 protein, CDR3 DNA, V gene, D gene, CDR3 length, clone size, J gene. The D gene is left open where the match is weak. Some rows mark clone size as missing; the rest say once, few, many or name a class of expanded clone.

CDR3aa: CASSLAVTTYEQYF; CDR3nt: TGTGCCAGCAGCTTAGCAGTCACGACCTACGAGCAGTACTTC; v_gene: TRBV7-6; d_gene: .; len: 14; abundance: .; j_gene: TRBJ2-7
CDR3aa: CASSLGTGVVWAKNIQYF; CDR3nt: TGCGCCAGCAGCTTGGGGACAGGGGTTGTCTGGGCCAAAAACATTCAGTACTTC; v_gene: TRBV5-1; d_gene: TRBD1; len: 18; abundance: .; j_gene: TRBJ2-4
CDR3aa: CASSLNPRVEAKNIQYF; CDR3nt: TGTGCCAGCAGCTTAAATCCCAGGGTTGAAGCCAAAAACATTCAGTACTTC; v_gene: TRBV7-3; d_gene: .; len: 17; abundance: many; j_gene: TRBJ2-4
CDR3aa: CASSYKVPAGGRTDTQYF; CDR3nt: TGTGCCAGCAGCTATAAAGTACCCGCGGGGGGACGCACAGATACTCAGTATTTT; v_gene: TRBV11-2; d_gene: TRBD2; len: 18; abundance: .; j_gene: TRBJ2-3
CDR3aa: CASSPGLAGGGRNEQFF; CDR3nt: TGCGCCAGCAGCCCGGGACTAGCGGGAGGGGGACGCAATGAGCAGTTCTTC; v_gene: TRBV5-1; d_gene: TRBD2; len: 17; abundance: few; j_gene: TRBJ2-1
CDR3aa: CSVGGVSTDTQYF; CDR3nt: TGCAGCGTTGGTGGGGTCAGCACAGATACGCAGTATTTT; v_gene: TRBV29-1; d_gene: .; len: 13; abundance: .; j_gene: TRBJ2-3
CDR3aa: CASSWGTSGDNEQFF; CDR3nt: TGCGCCAGCAGCTGGGGGACTAGCGGAGACAATGAGCAGTTCTTC; v_gene: TRBV5-1; d_gene: TRBD2; len: 15; abundance: .; j_gene: TRBJ2-1
CDR3aa: CASSPSGGYTGELFF; CDR3nt: TGTGCCAGCAGCCCTAGTGGGGGTTACACCGGGGAGCTGTTTTTT; v_gene: TRBV7-9; d_gene: .; len: 15; abundance: .; j_gene: TRBJ2-2
CDR3aa: CSARSRDTPLEQFF; CDR3nt: TGCAGTGCTAGGTCCCGGGACACCCCCTTGGAGCAGTTCTTC; v_gene: TRBV20-1; d_gene: .; len: 14; abundance: .; j_gene: TRBJ2-1
CDR3aa: CSARGTSGRNYNEQFF; CDR3nt: TGCAGTGCTAGAGGGACTAGCGGGAGGAACTACAATGAGCAGTTCTTC; v_gene: TRBV20-1; d_gene: TRBD2; len: 16; abundance: few; j_gene: TRBJ2-1
CDR3aa: CASRTGGPYNEQFF; CDR3nt: TGCGCCAGCAGAACAGGTGGGCCCTACAATGAGCAGTTCTTC; v_gene: TRBV5-1; d_gene: .; len: 14; abundance: many; j_gene: TRBJ2-1
CDR3aa: CASSPRGGRSYEQYF; CDR3nt: TGCGCCAGCAGCCCGCGCGGGGGCAGATCCTACGAGCAGTACTTC; v_gene: TRBV5-1; d_gene: .; len: 15; abundance: .; j_gene: TRBJ2-7
CDR3aa: CASSSEGLAGADTQYF; CDR3nt: TGTGCCAGCAGCTCCGAGGGACTAGCGGGAGCAGATACGCAGTATTTT; v_gene: TRBV7-9; d_gene: TRBD2; len: 16; abundance: many; j_gene: TRBJ2-3
CDR3aa: CASSLGGSGYTEAFF; CDR3nt: TGTGCCAGCAGCTTGGGGGGAAGCGGGTACACTGAAGCTTTCTTT; v_gene: TRBV5-5; d_gene: .; len: 15; abundance: few; j_gene: TRBJ1-1
CDR3aa: CASRRGARTGGNNEQFF; CDR3nt: TGTGCCAGCAGGCGCGGGGCCCGTACGGGGGGAAACAATGAGCAGTTCTTC; v_gene: TRBV7-9; d_gene: TRBD2; len: 17; abundance: .; j_gene: TRBJ2-1
CDR3aa: CASSPAGANVLTF; CDR3nt: TGTGCCAGCAGTCCAGCTGGGGCCAACGTCCTGACTTTC; v_gene: TRBV6-1; d_gene: .; len: 13; abundance: many; j_gene: TRBJ2-6
CDR3aa: CASSLNSGLSSYEQYF; CDR3nt: TGTGCCAGCAGCCTCAATAGCGGGTTAAGCTCCTACGAGCAGTACTTC; v_gene: TRBV28; d_gene: TRBD2; len: 16; abundance: .; j_gene: TRBJ2-7
CDR3aa: CSVDRTGGNEQYF; CDR3nt: TGCAGCGTTGACCGGACAGGGGGAAACGAGCAGTACTTC; v_gene: TRBV29-1; d_gene: TRBD1; len: 13; abundance: .; j_gene: TRBJ2-7
CDR3aa: CASSVTGVEGYTF; CDR3nt: TGTGCCAGCAGCGTGACAGGGGTGGAAGGCTACACCTTC; v_gene: TRBV7-2; d_gene: TRBD1; len: 13; abundance: few; j_gene: TRBJ1-2
CDR3aa: CASSHNRGDTQYF; CDR3nt: TGTGCCAGCAGCCACAACAGGGGAGATACGCAGTATTTT; v_gene: TRBV12-3/TRBV12-4; d_gene: TRBD1; len: 13; abundance: many; j_gene: TRBJ2-3
CDR3aa: CSASRGIGVGYEQYF; CDR3nt: TGCAGTGCTAGTCGGGGTATTGGCGTTGGCTACGAGCAGTACTTC; v_gene: TRBV20-1; d_gene: .; len: 15; abundance: few; j_gene: TRBJ2-7
CDR3aa: CATSRGSSGGSYNEQFF; CDR3nt: TGTGCCACCAGCAGAGGATCTAGCGGGGGCTCCTACAATGAGCAGTTCTTC; v_gene: TRBV15; d_gene: TRBD2; len: 17; abundance: once; j_gene: TRBJ2-1
CDR3aa: CATGPGTSGYNEQFF; CDR3nt: TGTGCCACGGGACCAGGGACTAGCGGTTACAATGAGCAGTTCTTC; v_gene: TRBV24-1; d_gene: TRBD2; len: 15; abundance: few; j_gene: TRBJ2-1
CDR3aa: CASSPRRVSRITGELFF; CDR3nt: TGTGCCAGCAGCCCCCGCAGGGTTTCACGAATCACCGGGGAGCTGTTTTTT; v_gene: TRBV27; d_gene: .; len: 17; abundance: .; j_gene: TRBJ2-2
CDR3aa: CASSARGELLKNEQFF; CDR3nt: TGTGCCAGCAGCGCTCGGGGAGAACTACTCAAGAATGAGCAGTTCTTC; v_gene: TRBV7-9; d_gene: .; len: 16; abundance: .; j_gene: TRBJ2-1
CDR3aa: CASSLTDRFNEQFF; CDR3nt: TGTGCCAGCAGCTTGACCGACCGGTTCAATGAGCAGTTCTTC; v_gene: TRBV5-4; d_gene: .; len: 14; abundance: many; j_gene: TRBJ2-1
CDR3aa: CASSFHSMNTEAFF; CDR3nt: TGCGCCAGCAGCTTCCACAGCATGAACACTGAAGCTTTCTTT; v_gene: TRBV5-1; d_gene: .; len: 14; abundance: few; j_gene: TRBJ1-1
CDR3aa: CASRATSGSTIGELFF; CDR3nt: TGTGCCAGCAGGGCTACTAGCGGGAGTACTATAGGGGAGCTGTTTTTT; v_gene: TRBV28; d_gene: TRBD2; len: 16; abundance: few; j_gene: TRBJ2-2